These T cell receptor beta chains were read from a single sample in a study of OX40 agonist ivuxolimab in advanced cancers. The data were produced by immunoSEQ multiplex PCR, yet TCRdb's version contains in-frame clones alone and is incomplete. This table holds around 86,000 clones, around 91% found once. The specimen was CD4+ or CD8+ T cells sorted from blood, collected in a trial of the OX40 agonist ivuxolimab. The origin of the receptors is an adult with an advanced solid tumor such as melanoma, head and neck, liver or kidney cancer. Both conserved end residues are part of each CDR3. The order of the fields is J gene, V gene, D gene, clone size, CDR3 protein, CDR3 DNA. The D gene is left open where the match is weak. Size tells how often a clone was seen (once, few, many) or the class of an expanded clone, and some rows leave it out.

TRBJ2-1,TRBV10-3,NA,NA,CAISESPLSSYNEQFF,TGTGCCATCAGTGAGTCTCCCCTTAGCTCCTACAATGAGCAGTTCTTC
TRBJ2-2,TRBV30,NA,NA,CAWSGGYTGELFF,TGTGCCTGGAGTGGTGGGTACACCGGGGAGCTGTTTTTT
TRBJ1-1,TRBV13,NA,once,CASSSGHINTEAFF,TGTGCCAGCAGCTCGGGACACATTAACACTGAAGCTTTCTTT
TRBJ2-4,TRBV19,TRBD1,NA,CASSIRGTGNIQYF,TGTGCCAGTAGTATACGTGGGACAGGAAACATTCAGTACTTC
TRBJ2-7,TRBV5-1,TRBD2,NA,CASSLSPGTSGSSSEQYF,TGCGCCAGCAGCTTGTCCCCCGGGACTAGCGGGAGTTCCTCCGAGCAGTACTTC
TRBJ1-4,TRBV7-8,NA,few,CASSLTGSNEKLFF,TGTGCCAGCAGCTTAACAGGTTCAAATGAAAAACTGTTTTTT
TRBJ1-2,TRBV6-5,NA,NA,CASSYSPGTTNYGYTF,TGTGCCAGCAGTTACTCGCCAGGGACTACTAACTATGGCTACACCTTC
TRBJ1-5,TRBV7-8,TRBD1,NA,CASSSLTGGSNQPQHF,TGTGCCAGCAGCAGCCTGACAGGGGGCTCGAATCAGCCCCAGCATTTT
TRBJ1-4,TRBV11-2,NA,NA,CASSYVTGLNEKLFF,TGTGCCAGCAGCTACGTGACAGGCCTTAATGAAAAACTGTTTTTT
TRBJ1-3,TRBV27,TRBD1,NA,CASSSGTARNTIYF,TGTGCCAGCAGTTCCGGGACAGCTAGAAACACCATATATTTT
TRBJ2-7,TRBV5-1,TRBD1,NA,CASSSNLQGAGEQYF,TGCGCCAGCAGCTCAAACCTACAGGGGGCAGGCGAGCAGTACTTC
TRBJ1-6,TRBV11-3,NA,NA,CASSLGTDSNSYNSPLHF,TGTGCCAGCAGCTTAGGAACCGACAGTAACTCCTATAATTCACCCCTCCACTTT
TRBJ1-4,TRBV30,NA,NA,CAWMNSPSEKLFF,TGTGCCTGGATGAACTCCCCCTCAGAAAAACTGTTTTTT
TRBJ2-1,TRBV30,NA,NA,CAWNPGPSYNEQFF,TGTGCCTGGAATCCAGGGCCGTCCTACAATGAGCAGTTCTTC
TRBJ2-7,TRBV7-9,NA,NA,CASSLGGGQAYEQYF,TGTGCCAGCAGCTTAGGGGGCGGGCAAGCCTACGAGCAGTACTTC
TRBJ2-1,TRBV2,NA,NA,CASSREVGTRHGNEQFF,TGTGCCAGCAGTAGAGAGGTTGGGACTCGACACGGCAATGAGCAGTTCTTC
TRBJ1-1,TRBV6-5,NA,once,CASSGINTEAFF,TGTGCCAGCAGTGGGATAAACACTGAAGCTTTCTTT
TRBJ2-7,TRBV5-1,TRBD2,NA,CASSLAFTSGDSYEQYF,TGCGCCAGCAGCTTGGCATTTACTAGCGGGGACTCCTACGAGCAGTACTTC
TRBJ2-1,TRBV19,TRBD2,NA,CASKPGLAGGEVPYNEQFF,TGTGCCAGTAAACCGGGACTAGCGGGAGGGGAGGTCCCCTACAATGAGCAGTTCTTC
TRBJ1-2,TRBV7-8,NA,few,CASSLASDQMMNYGYTF,TGTGCCAGCAGCTTAGCGTCAGATCAAATGATGAACTATGGCTACACCTTC
TRBJ1-5,TRBV27,NA,many,CASSPSRANQPQHF,TGTGCCAGCAGTCCTAGTCGGGCAAATCAGCCCCAGCATTTT
TRBJ2-1,TRBV15,NA,NA,CATSREGGGTYNEQFF,TGTGCCACCAGCAGAGAGGGAGGGGGCACGTACAATGAGCAGTTCTTC
TRBJ1-1,TRBV2,NA,NA,CASSSQENTEAFF,TGTGCCAGCAGTTCTCAGGAGAACACTGAAGCTTTCTTT
TRBJ2-3,TRBV6-1,TRBD2,NA,CASSASSGGTDTQYF,TGTGCCAGCAGTGCGTCTAGCGGGGGCACAGATACGCAGTATTTT
TRBJ2-7,TRBV6-5,NA,NA,CASSPNQGPYEQYF,TGTGCCAGCAGCCCGAACCAGGGGCCCTACGAGCAGTACTTC
TRBJ2-7,TRBV30,NA,NA,CAWSGGGSPPYEQYF,TGTGCCTGGAGTGGAGGGGGGTCCCCTCCTTACGAGCAGTACTTC
TRBJ1-1,TRBV19,TRBD1,NA,CASSNRTGGRVTEAFF,TGTGCCAGTAGCAATAGGACAGGGGGCCGGGTCACTGAAGCTTTCTTT
TRBJ1-3,TRBV7-9,TRBD1,NA,CASSFAGGSAGNTIYF,TGTGCCAGCAGCTTCGCAGGGGGATCCGCTGGAAACACCATATATTTT
TRBJ2-5,TRBV5-1,NA,NA,CASSLGAGETQYF,TGCGCCAGCAGCTTGGGTGCGGGAGAGACCCAGTACTTC
TRBJ2-5,TRBV7-9,TRBD1,NA,CASSAGTAEETQYF,TGTGCCAGCAGCGCCGGGACAGCTGAAGAGACCCAGTACTTC
TRBJ2-1,TRBV2,TRBD2,NA,CASSKSGLAGPNEQFF,TGTGCCAGCAGTAAGAGCGGACTAGCGGGCCCCAATGAGCAGTTCTTC
TRBJ1-1,TRBV6-4,NA,NA,CASRADRNTEAFF,TGTGCCAGCAGGGCGGACAGGAACACTGAAGCTTTCTTT
TRBJ2-7,TRBV11-2,NA,NA,CASSPRSILANEQYF,TGTGCCAGCAGCCCTCGCTCGATTTTGGCCAACGAGCAGTACTTC
TRBJ2-5,TRBV21-1,NA,NA,CASRAKWAGVGETQYF,TGTGCCAGCAGGGCAAAGTGGGCGGGAGTTGGAGAGACCCAGTACTTC
TRBJ1-1,TRBV2,NA,NA,CASSEQLNTEAFF,TGTGCCAGCAGTGAACAGCTGAACACTGAAGCTTTCTTT
TRBJ1-1,TRBV5-5,NA,once,CASSLEPGTGIGGTEAFF,TGTGCCAGCAGCTTGGAACCTGGGACGGGGATAGGGGGCACTGAAGCTTTCTTT
TRBJ2-7,TRBV6-5,NA,once,CASTTYEQYF,TGTGCCAGCACTACCTACGAGCAGTACTTC
TRBJ2-1,TRBV19,NA,NA,CASSISPEGKQFF,TGTGCCAGTAGTATAAGTCCCGAGGGTAAGCAGTTCTTC
TRBJ2-5,TRBV5-1,TRBD2,NA,CASNPGLAGRIQETQYF,TGCGCCAGCAACCCGGGACTAGCGGGCCGGATCCAAGAGACCCAGTACTTC
TRBJ2-7,TRBV10-3,TRBD2,NA,CAISGPTSGSYEQYF,TGTGCCATCAGTGGGCCGACTAGCGGGAGTTACGAGCAGTACTTC
TRBJ1-4,TRBV7-9,TRBD1,once,CASSSRQGSNEKLFF,TGTGCCAGCAGCTCTCGACAGGGTTCTAATGAAAAACTGTTTTTT
TRBJ1-4,TRBV25-1,TRBD1,NA,CASSPRTGVEKLFF,TGTGCCAGCTCGCCCCGGACAGGGGTTGAAAAACTGTTTTTT
TRBJ1-5,TRBV27,NA,NA,CASSLSRLSNQPQHF,TGTGCCAGCAGTTTATCCAGACTTAGCAATCAGCCCCAGCATTTT
TRBJ2-7,TRBV12-2,NA,NA,CASRLAGGLYEQYF,TGTGCAAGTCGCCTAGCGGGAGGCCTTTACGAGCAGTACTTC
TRBJ2-2,TRBV30,NA,NA,CAWSGQMNTGELFF,TGTGCCTGGAGTGGTCAAATGAACACCGGGGAGCTGTTTTTT
TRBJ2-3,TRBV27,TRBD2,NA,CASSALMASGRQVDTQYF,TGTGCCAGCAGTGCCCTGATGGCTAGCGGGAGGCAGGTAGATACGCAGTATTTT
TRBJ2-2,TRBV9,NA,NA,CASSVVPSYANTGELFF,TGTGCCAGCAGCGTAGTCCCTAGCTACGCGAACACCGGGGAGCTGTTTTTT
TRBJ1-1,TRBV19,NA,NA,CASSISDMAFF,TGTGCCAGTAGTATATCGGATATGGCTTTCTTT
TRBJ2-7,TRBV19,TRBD2,NA,CASSPRGPSGISYEQYF,TGTGCCAGTAGTCCACGGGGCCCAAGCGGGATCTCCTACGAGCAGTACTTC
TRBJ2-5,TRBV15,NA,NA,CATSRDRQETQYF,TGTGCCACCAGCAGAGATCGACAAGAGACCCAGTACTTC
TRBJ2-7,TRBV6-5,TRBD1,NA,CASKRQGARYEQYF,TGTGCCAGCAAGCGGCAGGGGGCGCGTTACGAGCAGTACTTC
TRBJ2-7,TRBV14,NA,few,CASSQAWGNEQYF,TGTGCCAGCAGCCAAGCTTGGGGGAACGAGCAGTACTTC
TRBJ2-7,TRBV5-6,NA,NA,CASSQLARSSYEQYF,TGTGCCAGCAGCCAGCTTGCTCGAAGCTCCTACGAGCAGTACTTC
TRBJ1-2,TRBV14,NA,NA,CASSQVIKGYGYTF,TGTGCCAGCAGCCAAGTGATAAAAGGCTATGGCTACACCTTC